What follows is one TCR beta chain and its context. Its recognized antigen is unknown. The input lacks base qualities; no much larger clone sits a single base away. The sample belongs to a study of response to subunit inactivated influenza vaccine (dated by TCRdb to the late 2010s). As for the study more broadly: The study used deep quantitative T cell receptor repertoire profiling to track responses to a trivalent subunit inactivated influenza vaccine.

Library generation was performed with RT-PCR. Data came from an Illumina HiSeq 2500. TCRdb redid the processing of the public reads, applying fastp at Q25 and MiXCR, and retained in-frame beta chains. Rows are unified per CDR3 protein, each entry keeping the most common DNA and genes. This sample has roughly 460,000 distinct CDR3 sequences in its table, and approximately 11% of those were observed once. The ten largest account for 10% to 15% of the sample. Study-wide conclusions, independent of this receptor: The authors proposed that each seasonal influenza vaccination may bring in only a limited number of new T cells.

The time point label corresponds to: around 45 days after influenza vaccine administration. Sample: PBMCs from blood, taken more than 35 days after vaccination. This TCR came from a man aged 50 to 59 who received an inactivated influenza vaccine. Donor details come from another sample of the same person, matched by shared clones.

For the CDR3, the sequence is CASRGQGAGSPLHF. The DNA sequence is TGTGCCAGCAGGGGACAGGGGGCAGGGTCACCCCTCCACTTT. The rearrangement combines TRBV6-1 with TRBJ1-6; a stretch of 12 junction bases matches TRBD1. From the cysteine up to the phenylalanine, the CDR3 has a length of 14 residues. Just the 42-base CDR3 DNA is kept, in frame starting at base 1. Compared with germline, V lacks 6 bases and J lacks 10 bases; bases without a gene match: 4. CDR1 and CDR2, looked up from the germline V gene, are MNHNS and SASEGT.